Below are 28 T cell receptor beta chains sequenced from a single sample in a study of shared clonotypes between healthy human individuals. Terminally differentiated effector memory CD45RA+ cells were excluded by CCR7 positive selection of CD45RO-negative cells. Sequencing was performed with immunoSEQ multiplex PCR; in TCRdb, only in-frame clones are kept and a portion is missing. Among around 2,100,000 clones listed, less than 95% were seen once. The sequenced material came from naive CD8+ T cells sorted from blood. These receptors originate from a man aged 18 to 30 in good health.

The genes are TRBV5-8 and TRBJ2-7; D unclear. The germline V gene has CDR1 SGHTS and CDR2 YDEGEE. V was shortened by 4 bases and J by 4 bases, with 3 bases between the two germline ends. The CDR3 runs to 10 residues. The chain's CDR3 is CASSKYEQYF. Written as DNA, the CDR3 is TGTGCCAGCAGCAAATACGAGCAGTACTTC.

The chain carries TRBV13 and TRBJ2-7; 7 bases align to TRBD2. Germline CDR1 is PRHDT and CDR2 is FYEKMQ (reference sequence). The CDR3 runs 14 residues. Trimming removed 6 bases from V and 0 bases from J; junction bases left unmatched: 5. The DNA for the CDR3 is TGTGCCAGCAGGGTGGGAGGGATCTCCTACGAGCAGTACTTC. This sequence encodes CASRVGGISYEQYF. Full variable domain (outside the CDR3, taken from reference TRBV13 and TRBJ2-7): AAGVIQSPRHLIKEKRETATLKCYPIPRHDTVYWYQQGPGQDPQFLISFYEKMQSDKGSIPDRFSAQQFSDYHSELNMSSLELGDSALYFCASRVGGISYEQYFGPGTRLTVT.

The chain couples TRBV10-1 to TRBJ2-2; 9 bases align to TRBD2. The junction had 3 bases not matched to a gene; V was cut back by 4 bases and J by 3 bases. Germline CDR1 WNHNN, CDR2 SYGVQD (reference sequence). The CDR3 runs 15 residues. The CDR3 bases are TGCGCCAGCAGTGCATTAGCGGGGGACACCGGGGAGCTGTTTTTT. This codes for CASSALAGDTGELFF.

This chain links TRBV10-1 with TRBJ1-2; TRBD1 matches 8 bases. The CDR3 is made up of 17 amino acids. Germline trimming cut 11 bases from V and 4 bases from J; bases unmatched to any gene: 21. CDR1 is WNHNN, CDR2 SYGVQD, per germline (reference sequence). The CDR3 DNA is TGCGCCCCGCGGAAAACGCCGACAGGGGTGGGCGGCTATGGCTACACCTTC. Encoded protein: CAPRKTPTGVGGYGYTF.

The V call is TRBV10-3, the J call TRBJ2-7, with D possibly being TRBD2 (7 bases). The germline V and J ends were trimmed by 5 bases and 5 bases, with 16 bases remaining between them. CDR3 length: 14 residues. Per germline, CDR1 ENHRY and CDR2 SYGVKD. The CDR3 loop reads CAISLRGGDHEQYF. In DNA, the CDR3 is TGTGCCATCAGTCTAAGGGGGGGAGACCACGAGCAGTACTTC.

V gene TRBV10-2 combines with J gene TRBJ1-1; D unresolved. CDR1 is WSHSY, CDR2 SAAADI, per germline. V gave up 4 bases and J gave up 4 bases, with 7 bases separating them. The CDR3 runs to 12 residues. For the CDR3, the DNA is TGCGCCAGCAGTGCATTCGGCACTGAAGCTTTCTTT. Translated: CASSAFGTEAFF.

The rearrangement links TRBV4-3 to TRBJ2-3; D may match TRBD1 or TRBD2 (5 bases each). Germline CDR1 LGHNA, CDR2 YSLEER. CDR3 length equals 15 residues. V lost 1 base and J lost 2, with 10 bases in between. CDR3: CASSQGWGPTDTQYF. The CDR3 DNA follows: TGCGCCAGCAGCCAAGGTTGGGGACCCACAGATACGCAGTATTTT.

The chain recombines TRBV4-3 with TRBJ2-7, with D tentatively TRBD1 (7 bases). The CDR3 is 17 residues long. Germline loops: CDR1 LGHNA, CDR2 YSLEER. V lost 0 bases and J 0 bases, leaving 15 bases between the germline ends. CDR3 nucleotides: TGCGCCAGCAGCCAAGAGGGGTGGGGGGACAGCTCCTACGAGCAGTACTTC. This gives the protein CASSQEGWGDSSYEQYF.

This clone was detected once. The chain is built from TRBV27 and TRBJ2-1; possibly TRBD1 for D (6 bases). This CDR3 is 14 amino acids long. Germline-derived CDR1 and CDR2 are MNHEY and SMNVEV (reference sequence). Trimming left V 2 bases short and J 4 bases short, with 9 bases between. For the CDR3, the DNA is TGTGCCAGCAGTTTAATCGGACAGTACAATGAGCAGTTCTTC. Amino acids: CASSLIGQYNEQFF.

This rearrangement joins TRBV6-5 to TRBJ2-7; D is possibly TRBD2 (5 bases). CDR1 is MNHEY and CDR2 is SVGAGI in the germline V gene. Trimming stripped 5 bases from V and 2 bases from J, with 13 bases between. This CDR3 is built from 14 residues. The CDR3 reads CASSATREAYEQYF. CDR3 bases: TGTGCCAGCAGTGCAACTAGGGAAGCCTACGAGCAGTACTTC.

The rearrangement uses TRBV7-2 and TRBJ1-4; TRBD1 agrees at 11 bases. CDR3 length: 15 residues. After removal of 1 base from V and 7 bases from J, the junction contained 2 bases not matched to a gene. Germline V CDR1 and CDR2: SGHTA, FQGNSA. The CDR3 spells CASSLVGTGGEKLFF. Written as DNA, the CDR3 is TGTGCCAGCAGCTTAGTGGGGACAGGGGGTGAAAAACTGTTTTTT.

The rearrangement uses TRBV5-5 and TRBJ2-7; 7 nucleotides align to TRBD1. Germline loops: CDR1 SGHKS, CDR2 YYEKEE (reference sequence). This CDR3 comprises 15 residues. The ends lost 2 bases at V and 3 bases at J; junction bases unmatched: 8. CDR3 bases: TGTGCCAGCAGCTTTACAGGGGATGGTATCTACGAGCAGTACTTC. Residues: CASSFTGDGIYEQYF.

The CDR3 protein is CASSLANRGPTEKLFF. DNA of the CDR3: TGTGCCAGCAGCTTAGCAAACAGGGGGCCTACTGAAAAACTGTTTTTT. J is TRBJ1-4 and V is TRBV7-8; TRBD1 agrees at 9 bases. CDR3 length: 16 residues. The V gene's germline CDR1 is SGHVS and CDR2 FQNEAQ. Trimming at V came to 0 bases and at J to 7 bases, leaving 6 bases not matched to a gene.

This clone was counted a single time. The sample holds other DNA sequences that translate to the same CDR3. The chain carries TRBV9 and TRBJ1-2; 10 nucleotides align to TRBD1. CDR1 is SGDLS and CDR2 is YYNGEE in the germline V gene. V lost 0 bases and J lost 5; bases outside the gene matches: 1. The CDR3 covers 14 residues. The CDR3 DNA is TGTGCCAGCAGCGTAGGGACAGGGGGGTATGGCTACACCTTC. It translates to CASSVGTGGYGYTF.

This chain links TRBV6-1 with TRBJ1-1; possible D gene TRBD1, 5 bases. CDR1 and CDR2 from the germline V gene are MNHNS and SASEGT. Trimming cost V 6 bases and J 1 base, with 12 bases left between them. CDR3 length equals 14 residues. DNA of the CDR3: TGTGCCAGCAGCGTTCTGACAGCGAACACTGAAGCTTTCTTT. This translates into CASSVLTANTEAFF.

The chain is built from TRBV7-8 and TRBJ2-1; 8 bases are a match to TRBD2. V shed 6 bases and J 6 bases; nucleotides not matched to a gene: 4. Germline V gene data show CDR1 as SGHVS and CDR2 as FQNEAQ. The CDR3 totals 13 residues. This CDR3 is CASSFSGSNEQFF. The CDR3 coding sequence is TGTGCCAGCAGTTTCAGCGGGAGCAATGAGCAGTTCTTC.

The chain employs TRBV2 and TRBJ2-1, with a possible D match to TRBD2 (5 bases). V gave up 6 bases and J gave up 9 bases, with 12 bases separating them. Per the germline V gene, CDR1 is SNHLY and CDR2 is FYNNEI. The CDR3 is made up of 12 amino acids. The CDR3 bases are TGTGCCAGCAGGAACATTCGGGGTGAGCAGTTCTTC. Translating gives CASRNIRGEQFF.

The gene calls are TRBV27 and TRBJ2-7, with a possible D match to TRBD1 (5 bases). Germline V CDR1 and CDR2: MNHEY, SMNVEV (reference sequence). This CDR3 spans 14 amino acids. Trimming shortened V by 5 bases and J by 4 bases, and 15 bases separated the two germline ends. CDR3 region: CASSQMGLGYEQYF. The CDR3 DNA reads as TGTGCCAGCAGTCAAATGGGGCTCGGGTACGAGCAGTACTTC.

The chain uses TRBV18 and TRBJ1-1, with 11 bases lining up with TRBD1. The V and J ends lost 3 bases and 4 bases, in that order; junction bases with no gene match: 7. Germline lookup yields CDR1 KGHSH and CDR2 LQKENI. CDR3 length: 16 amino acids. The CDR3 sequence: CASSPIGQGAFTEAFF. The CDR3 DNA follows: TGTGCCAGCTCACCGATCGGACAGGGGGCGTTCACTGAAGCTTTCTTT.

The CDR3 DNA reads TGTGCCAGCAGTGTTAGCGGGGGGACACTTAGTGAGCAGTTCTTC. Translating gives CASSVSGGTLSEQFF. V is TRBV27 and J is TRBJ2-1, with 10 positions matching TRBD2. Germline V gene sequence: CDR1 MNHEY, CDR2 SMNVEV (reference sequence). V shed 5 bases, J shed 9 bases, and the junction held 10 bases outside the gene matches. The CDR3 is 15 residues long.

This clone was recorded once. The chain has TRBV14 and TRBJ2-7; 11 bases line up with TRBD2. V shed 5 bases and J 4 bases; nucleotides not matched to a gene: 4. The CDR3 runs 14 residues. From germline, CDR1 is SGHDN and CDR2 FVKESK. CDR3 sequence: CASSSLAGEYEQYF. Here the CDR3 DNA reads TGTGCCAGCAGCTCACTAGCGGGAGAGTACGAGCAGTACTTC.

This chain uses TRBV4-3 with TRBJ2-5; 12 nucleotides match TRBD2. Trimming took 0 bases from V and 5 from J; bases not matched to a gene: 13. From germline, CDR1 is LGHNA and CDR2 YSLEER. There are 19 residues in the CDR3. The CDR3 DNA follows: TGCGCCAGCAGCCAAGATAGGGGAGAACTAGCGGGAGGTTGGGAGACCCAGTACTTC. Its translation is CASSQDRGELAGGWETQYF.

Comments on this clone: This same CDR3 is encoded by further DNA sequences in the sample. The chain employs TRBV6-5 and TRBJ2-7; D not resolved. This CDR3 has 11 residues. In germline, CDR1 is MNHEY, CDR2 SVGAGI. The V end lost 4 bases, the J end lost 3 bases, and 4 bases lay between the germline ends. CDR3 loop: CASSSDYEQYF. Written as DNA, the CDR3 is TGTGCCAGCAGTTCGGACTACGAGCAGTACTTC.

This chain connects TRBV7-9 to TRBJ2-2, with 7 bases fitting TRBD1. Trimming at V came to 0 bases and at J to 6 bases, leaving 1 base not matched to a gene. The CDR3 consists of 14 residues. From germline, CDR1 is SEHNR and CDR2 FQNEAQ (reference sequence). The CDR3 coding sequence is TGTGCCAGCAGCTTAGCCAGGGGGTCCGGGGAGCTGTTTTTT. Protein product: CASSLARGSGELFF. The variable domain in full, with the rest retrieved from reference TRBV7-9 and TRBJ2-2, is DTGVSQNPRHKITKRGQNVTFRCDPISEHNRLYWYRQTLGQGPEFLTYFQNEAQLEKSRLLSDRFSAERPKGSFSTLEIQRTEQGDSAMYLCASSLARGSGELFFGEGSRLTVL.

The V call is TRBV19, the J call TRBJ1-3, with D perhaps TRBD1 (5 bases). The V gene lost 7 bases and the J gene lost 0 bases, with 16 bases spanning the gap. Germline CDR1 reads LNHDA; CDR2 reads SQIVND (reference sequence). This CDR3 comprises 16 residues. CDR3 DNA sequence: TGTGCCAGTACCGAGACAGAATCACCCTCTGGAAACACCATATATTTT. Encoded protein: CASTETESPSGNTIYF.

The chain joins TRBV6-1 to TRBJ1-2, with 7 bases identical to TRBD1. Losses at the gene ends were 1 base for V and 2 bases for J; bases not matched to a gene: 7. Germline values: CDR1 MNHNS, CDR2 SASEGT. The CDR3 is 16 amino acids. The CDR3 nucleotides read TGTGCCAGCAGTGAAGGAGAGGGGGCGGTGAACTATGGCTACACCTTC. Translating gives CASSEGEGAVNYGYTF.

This chain links TRBV7-9 with TRBJ1-5; no clear D. The CDR3 extends over 15 amino acids. Germline V gene lookup returns CDR1 SEHNR and CDR2 FQNEAQ (reference sequence). Trimming pared 5 bases from V and 3 bases from J, leaving 14 bases between. The CDR3 region is CASSQSSGYNQPQHF. The CDR3 nucleotides read TGTGCCAGCAGCCAGTCTAGTGGGTACAATCAGCCCCAGCATTTT.

The chain is built from TRBV7-9 and TRBJ1-6, with D possibly being TRBD1 (5 bases). The CDR3 covers 14 residues. The V end was cut by 8 bases, the J end by 10 bases, with 18 bases between. CDR1 and CDR2 from the germline V gene are SEHNR and FQNEAQ (reference sequence). CDR3 residues: CASDSSGGRSPLHF. In nucleotides, the CDR3 is TGTGCCAGCGACTCGTCGGGGGGAAGATCACCCCTCCACTTT.